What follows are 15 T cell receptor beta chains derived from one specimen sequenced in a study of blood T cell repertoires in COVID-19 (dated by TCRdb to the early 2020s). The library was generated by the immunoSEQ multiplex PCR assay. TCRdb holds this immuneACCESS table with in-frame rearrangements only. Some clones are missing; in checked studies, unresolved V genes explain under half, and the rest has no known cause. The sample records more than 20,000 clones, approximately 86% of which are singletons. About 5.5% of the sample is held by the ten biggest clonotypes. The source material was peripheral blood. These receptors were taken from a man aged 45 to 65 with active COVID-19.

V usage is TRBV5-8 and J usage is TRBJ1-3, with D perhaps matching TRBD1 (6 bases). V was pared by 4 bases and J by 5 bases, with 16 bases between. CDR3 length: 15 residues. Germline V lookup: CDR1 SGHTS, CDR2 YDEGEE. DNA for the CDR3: TGTGCCAGCAGCCGACCGACAGGCCGGCGAAACACCATATATTTT. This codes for CASSRPTGRRNTIYF.

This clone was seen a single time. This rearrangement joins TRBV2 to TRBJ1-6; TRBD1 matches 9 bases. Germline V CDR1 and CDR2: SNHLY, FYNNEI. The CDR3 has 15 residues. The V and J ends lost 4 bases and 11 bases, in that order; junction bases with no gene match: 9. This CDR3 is CASSGTTGGLTPLHF. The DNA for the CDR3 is TGTGCCAGCAGTGGGACGACAGGGGGTCTAACACCCCTCCACTTT.

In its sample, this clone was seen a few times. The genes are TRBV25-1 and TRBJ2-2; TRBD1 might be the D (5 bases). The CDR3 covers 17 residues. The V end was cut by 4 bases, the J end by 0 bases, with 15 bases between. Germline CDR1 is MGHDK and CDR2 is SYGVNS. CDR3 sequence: CASSGTRTQANTGELFF. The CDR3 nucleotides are TGTGCCAGCAGTGGGACGAGGACACAAGCGAACACCGGGGAGCTGTTTTTT.

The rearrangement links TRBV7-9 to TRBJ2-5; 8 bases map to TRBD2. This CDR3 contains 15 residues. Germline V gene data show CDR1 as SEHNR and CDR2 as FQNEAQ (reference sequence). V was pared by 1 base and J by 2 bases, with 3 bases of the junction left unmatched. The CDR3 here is CASSLGLARQETQYF. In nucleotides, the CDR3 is TGTGCCAGCAGCTTAGGACTAGCGAGACAAGAGACCCAGTACTTC.

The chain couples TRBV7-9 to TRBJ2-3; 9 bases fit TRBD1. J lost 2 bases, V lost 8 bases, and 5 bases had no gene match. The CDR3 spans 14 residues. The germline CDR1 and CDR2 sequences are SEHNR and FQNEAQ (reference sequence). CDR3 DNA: TGTGCCAGCGGCCTACAGGGGGCCACAGATACGCAGTATTTT. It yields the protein CASGLQGATDTQYF.

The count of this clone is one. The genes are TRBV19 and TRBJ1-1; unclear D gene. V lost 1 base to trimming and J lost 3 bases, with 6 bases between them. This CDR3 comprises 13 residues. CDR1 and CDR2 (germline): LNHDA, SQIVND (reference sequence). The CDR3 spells CASSIGRDTEAFF. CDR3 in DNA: TGTGCCAGTAGTATAGGGCGGGACACTGAAGCTTTCTTT. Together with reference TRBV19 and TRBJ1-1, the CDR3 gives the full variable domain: DGGITQSPKYLFRKEGQNVTLSCEQNLNHDAMYWYRQDPGQGLRLIYYSQIVNDFQKGDIAEGYSVSREKKESFPLTVTSAQKNPTAFYLCASSIGRDTEAFFGQGTRLTVV.

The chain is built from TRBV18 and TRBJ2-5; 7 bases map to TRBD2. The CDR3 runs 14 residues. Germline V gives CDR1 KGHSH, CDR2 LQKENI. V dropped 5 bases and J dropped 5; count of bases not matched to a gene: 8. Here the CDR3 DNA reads TGTGCCAGCTCAAAGTCGGCGGGAGTTGAGACCCAGTACTTC. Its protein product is CASSKSAGVETQYF. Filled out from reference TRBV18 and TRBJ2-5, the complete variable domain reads NAGVMQNPRHLVRRRGQEARLRCSPMKGHSHVYWYRQLPEEGLKFMVYLQKENIIDESGMPKERFSAEFPKEGPSILRIQQVVRGDSAAYFCASSKSAGVETQYFGPGTRLLVL.

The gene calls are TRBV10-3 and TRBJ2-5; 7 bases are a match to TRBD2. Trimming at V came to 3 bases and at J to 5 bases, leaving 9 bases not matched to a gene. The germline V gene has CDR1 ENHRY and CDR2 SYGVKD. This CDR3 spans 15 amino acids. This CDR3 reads CAISERSGVRETQYF. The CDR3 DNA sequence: TGTGCCATCAGTGAAAGGAGCGGGGTTAGGGAGACCCAGTACTTC.

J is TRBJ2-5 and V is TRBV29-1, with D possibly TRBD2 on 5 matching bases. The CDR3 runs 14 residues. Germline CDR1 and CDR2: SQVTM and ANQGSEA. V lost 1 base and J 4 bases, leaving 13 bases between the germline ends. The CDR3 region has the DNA TGCAGCGTTGAAGGGACGGAGGTGGGAGAGACCCAGTACTTC. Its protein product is CSVEGTEVGETQYF.

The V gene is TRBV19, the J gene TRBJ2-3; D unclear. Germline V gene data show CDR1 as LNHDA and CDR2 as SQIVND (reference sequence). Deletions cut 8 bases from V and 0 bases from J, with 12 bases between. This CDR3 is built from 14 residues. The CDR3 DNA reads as TGTGCCAGTGCCACCGAAACTAGCACAGATACGCAGTATTTT. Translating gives CASATETSTDTQYF.

CDR3 DNA: TGTGCCAGCAGTTCAACTAGGACTGAAGCTTTCTTT. Encoded protein: CASSSTRTEAFF. The genes are TRBV27 and TRBJ1-1; no definite D call. CDR3 length: 12 residues. The germline V and J ends were trimmed by 4 bases and 5 bases, with 8 bases remaining between them. Germline assignment: CDR1 MNHEY and CDR2 SMNVEV (reference sequence).

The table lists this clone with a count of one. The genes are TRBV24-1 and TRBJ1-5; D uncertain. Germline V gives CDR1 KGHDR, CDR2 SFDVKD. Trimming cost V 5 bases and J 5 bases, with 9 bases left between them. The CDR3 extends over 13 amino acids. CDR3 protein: CATSGNRDQPQHF. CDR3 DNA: TGTGCCACCAGTGGTAACCGGGATCAGCCCCAGCATTTT.

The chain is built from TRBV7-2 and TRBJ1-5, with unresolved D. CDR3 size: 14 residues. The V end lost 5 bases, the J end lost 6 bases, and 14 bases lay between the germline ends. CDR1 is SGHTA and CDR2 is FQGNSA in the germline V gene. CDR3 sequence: CASSPRGVSQPQHF. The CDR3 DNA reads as TGTGCCAGCAGCCCACGAGGAGTTTCTCAGCCCCAGCATTTT.

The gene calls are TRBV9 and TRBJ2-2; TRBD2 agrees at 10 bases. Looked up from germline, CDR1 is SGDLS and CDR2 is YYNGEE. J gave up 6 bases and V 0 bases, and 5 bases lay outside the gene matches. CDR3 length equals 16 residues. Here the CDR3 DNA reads TGTGCCAGCAGCGTAGTTCCTAGCGGGAGCCCCGGGGAGCTGTTTTTT. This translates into CASSVVPSGSPGELFF.

CDR3 protein: CASSVEAVGGIYEQYF. The CDR3 DNA is TGCGCCAGCAGCGTGGAGGCAGTCGGGGGAATCTACGAGCAGTACTTC. The genes are TRBV5-1 and TRBJ2-7, with D possibly TRBD2 on 6 matching bases. Trimming cost V 4 bases and J 3 bases, with 20 bases left between them. The germline V gene encodes CDR1 SGHRS and CDR2 YFSETQ. The CDR3 has 16 amino acids.